This TCR beta chain comes out of a study of T cells after yellow fever vaccination. This clonotype appeared many times. V lost 2 bases to trimming and J lost 4 bases, with 5 bases between them. Germline CDR1 reads SGHTA; CDR2 reads FQGNSA. The CDR3 sequence is 12 residues long. TCRdb itself ran the 5' RACE reads through MiXCR, one entry per CDR3 protein. The data contain about 350,000 distinct CDR3 sequences, about 7.8% of them singletons. The sequence was obtained from a man between 18 and 29 years old who received the YFV17D yellow fever vaccine. Sequences were derived from PBMCs, sampled more than 40 days after the first yellow fever vaccination. This rearrangement joins TRBV7-2 to TRBJ1-1; D uncertain. As DNA, the CDR3 is TGTGCCAGCAGCTTATATGGCACTGAAGCTTTCTTT. Translating gives CASSLYGTEAFF.